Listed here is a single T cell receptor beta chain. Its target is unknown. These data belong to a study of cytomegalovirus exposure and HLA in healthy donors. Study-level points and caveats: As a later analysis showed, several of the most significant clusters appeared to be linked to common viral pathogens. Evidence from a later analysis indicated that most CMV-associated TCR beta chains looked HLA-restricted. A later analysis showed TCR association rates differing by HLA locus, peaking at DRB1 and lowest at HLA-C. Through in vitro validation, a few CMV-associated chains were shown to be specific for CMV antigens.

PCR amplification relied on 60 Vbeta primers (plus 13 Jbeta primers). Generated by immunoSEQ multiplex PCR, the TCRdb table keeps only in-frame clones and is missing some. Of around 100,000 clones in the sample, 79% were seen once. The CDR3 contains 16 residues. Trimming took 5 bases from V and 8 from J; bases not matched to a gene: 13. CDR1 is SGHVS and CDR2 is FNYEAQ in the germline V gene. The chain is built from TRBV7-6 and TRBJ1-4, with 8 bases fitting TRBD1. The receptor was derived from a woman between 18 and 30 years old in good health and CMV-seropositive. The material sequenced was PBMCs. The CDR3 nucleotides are TGTGCCAGCAGCAATCACCAGGGGGCTAAGTACGAAAAACTGTTTTTT. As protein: CASSNHQGAKYEKLFF.